The 18 T cell receptor beta chains presented below share a single source sample, sequenced in a study of blood T cell repertoires in COVID-19. Data came from immunoSEQ multiplex PCR; TCRdb stores just in-frame clones and leaves some out. The data show about 110,000 clones, approximately 90% seen once. Material for sequencing was peripheral blood. The receptors were sampled from a woman between 70 and 85 years old who had recovered from COVID-19.

The chain is built from TRBV9 and TRBJ2-3; TRBD2 aligns across 12 bases. Looked up from germline, CDR1 is SGDLS and CDR2 is YYNGEE. The CDR3 length is 16 residues. The V and J ends lost 4 bases and 6 bases, in that order; junction bases with no gene match: 9. The CDR3 DNA sequence: TGTGCCAGCAGCAGGACTAGCGGGAATACGTGGGATACGCAGTATTTT. It is translated as CASSRTSGNTWDTQYF.

This clone appeared a few times. The chain carries TRBV4-1 and TRBJ1-2, with a possible D match to TRBD1 (6 bases). Trimming shortened V by 6 bases and J by 5 bases, and 16 bases separated the two germline ends. Per germline, CDR1 MGHRA and CDR2 YSYEKL. The length of the CDR3 is 14 residues. The CDR3 region is CASSPGDTGYGYTF. CDR3 coding DNA: TGCGCCAGCAGTCCAGGGGATACAGGGTATGGCTACACCTTC.

The chain combines TRBV5-8 with TRBJ2-7; D not certain. This CDR3 is 14 amino acids long. CDR1 and CDR2 from the germline V gene are SGHTS and YDEGEE. Trimming cost V 2 bases and J 4 bases, with 13 bases left between them. CDR3 DNA sequence: TGTGCCAGCAGCTTCGGGTATAGCTCTTACGAGCAGTACTTC. Encoded protein: CASSFGYSSYEQYF.

The chain is built from TRBV19 and TRBJ1-2; D unclear. The CDR3 has 12 residues. V dropped 6 bases and J dropped 7 bases, with 12 bases sitting between them. Germline CDR1 LNHDA, CDR2 SQIVND (reference sequence). CDR3 sequence (DNA): TGTGCCAGTAGCTCGGGAGTTTTTGGCTACACCTTC. Its protein is CASSSGVFGYTF.

The chain carries TRBV28 and TRBJ1-3, with D perhaps matching TRBD1 (5 bases). The CDR3 consists of 17 residues. V lost 4 bases, J lost 1 base, and 17 bases lay in between. CDR1 is MDHEN, CDR2 SYDVKM, per germline. CDR3 nucleotide sequence: TGTGCCAGCAGTTCTTGGGCAGGGTCCCGATCTGGAAACACCATATATTTT. Its translation: CASSSWAGSRSGNTIYF.

To note about this clone: This CDR3 is also generated by other DNA sequences in the sample. This chain links TRBV5-1 with TRBJ2-5, with 11 nucleotides matching TRBD2. Germline CDR1 is SGHRS and CDR2 is YFSETQ. This CDR3 is built from 15 residues. V shed 0 bases and J 5 bases; nucleotides not matched to a gene: 3. CDR3: CASSLAGTSGETQYF. As DNA, the CDR3 is TGCGCCAGCAGCTTGGCCGGGACTAGCGGCGAGACCCAGTACTTC. Drawing the rest from reference TRBV5-1 and TRBJ2-5, the complete variable domain is KAGVTQTPRYLIKTRGQQVTLSCSPISGHRSVSWYQQTPGQGLQFLFEYFSETQRNKGNFPGRFSGRQFSNSRSEMNVSTLELGDSALYLCASSLAGTSGETQYFGPGTRLLVL.

V usage is TRBV20-1 and J usage is TRBJ1-1; weak D call: TRBD1 (6 bases). V gave up 5 bases and J gave up 6 bases, with 10 bases separating them. The germline CDR1 and CDR2 sequences are DFQATT and SNEGSKA (reference sequence). The CDR3 length is 11 residues. The CDR3 nucleotides are TGCAGTGCTCGTAGACAGGCTGAAGCTTTCTTT. Protein sequence: CSARRQAEAFF.

The chain has TRBV30 and TRBJ1-5, with D possibly being TRBD1 (5 bases). From germline, CDR1 is GTSNPN and CDR2 SVGIG (reference sequence). Trimming cost V 4 bases and J 2 bases, with 9 bases left between them. The CDR3 contains 13 residues. The CDR3, as DNA: TGTGCCTGGAACGGGGGGGGCAATCAGCCCCAGCATTTT. Protein sequence: CAWNGGGNQPQHF.

The chain uses TRBV9 and TRBJ1-4; D not certain. Trimming removed 4 bases from V and 8 bases from J, with 18 bases in between. Germline values: CDR1 SGDLS, CDR2 YYNGEE. This CDR3 has 15 residues. The CDR3 is CASSLLGNTGEKLFF. The CDR3 DNA is TGTGCCAGCAGCCTCCTCGGGAACACGGGGGAAAAACTGTTTTTT.

J is TRBJ1-5 and V is TRBV6-2 or TRBV6-3; TRBD1 might be the D (5 bases). The CDR3 is 14 residues long. V was clipped by 2 bases and J by 6 bases, with 11 bases between them. Germline CDR1 MNHEY, CDR2 SVGEGT. The CDR3 sequence: CASSYAVGGQPQHF. In nucleotides, the CDR3 is TGTGCCAGCAGTTACGCGGTGGGGGGTCAGCCCCAGCATTTT.

This clone showed up just once. The chain employs TRBV7-2 and TRBJ1-1; 7 nucleotides match TRBD1. CDR1 is SGHTA and CDR2 is FQGNSA in the germline V gene. The CDR3 is 16 residues long. V shed 5 bases, J shed 1 base, and the junction held 10 bases outside the gene matches. The CDR3 region is CASSPGGTVGNTEAFF. The CDR3 coding sequence is TGTGCCAGCAGCCCCGGAGGGACAGTCGGGAACACTGAAGCTTTCTTT.

DNA of the CDR3: TGTGCCTGGAGTAAAAGAGAGGACAGGGAAAGAGATTCACCCCTCCACTTT. Translated, it gives CAWSKREDRERDSPLHF. The chain uses TRBV30 and TRBJ1-6; 8 positions match TRBD1. Germline V lookup: CDR1 GTSNPN, CDR2 SVGIG (reference sequence). There are 17 residues in the CDR3. V was pared by 2 bases and J by 8 bases, with 14 bases of the junction left unmatched.

Concerning this clone: One end of the junction varies from germline; a read error may be responsible. This rearrangement joins TRBV6-6 to TRBJ2-2, with TRBD2 matching 12 bases. CDR3 length: 16 residues. The germline V gene encodes CDR1 MNHNY and CDR2 SVGAGI (reference sequence). CDR3 sequence: CASSSWTSGNAGELFF. The CDR3 DNA sequence: TGTGCCAGCAGCTCCTGGACTAGCGGGAACGCCGGGGAGCTGTTTTTT.

V is TRBV30 and J is TRBJ2-2; TRBD2 is a possible D gene (6 bases). The CDR3 sequence is 14 residues long. Germline-derived CDR1 and CDR2 are GTSNPN and SVGIG (reference sequence). V shed 1 base and J shed 0 bases, with 6 bases lying between them. Here the CDR3 reads CAWSGGANTGELFF. CDR3 bases: TGTGCCTGGAGTGGCGGGGCGAACACCGGGGAGCTGTTTTTT.

The chain recombines TRBV9 with TRBJ2-2, with D possibly being TRBD1 (5 bases). Between the trimmed V and J ends, which lost 4 bases and 1 base, there was a span of 14 bases. CDR1 and CDR2 (germline): SGDLS, YYNGEE. CDR3 length: 16 amino acids. For the CDR3, the DNA is TGTGCCAGCAGCCCCCGCTCAGGGCAGAACACCGGGGAGCTGTTTTTT. Its translation is CASSPRSGQNTGELFF.

J is TRBJ1-2 and V is TRBV7-6; TRBD1 matches at 8 bases. Germline values: CDR1 SGHVS, CDR2 FNYEAQ. This CDR3 has 12 residues. V lost 6 bases to trimming and J lost 8 bases; unmatched junction nucleotides: 5. CDR3 loop: CASRPTGGGYTF. The CDR3 DNA reads TGTGCCAGCAGACCCACAGGGGGGGGCTACACCTTC.

V and J are TRBV5-1 and TRBJ2-1; weak D call: TRBD2 (5 bases). Germline CDR1 and CDR2: SGHRS and YFSETQ. The CDR3 spans 13 residues. The V end lost 3 bases, the J end lost 3 bases, and 7 bases lay between the germline ends. CDR3 coding DNA: TGCGCCAGCAGCTCCGGAGGCTACAATGAGCAGTTCTTC. This codes for CASSSGGYNEQFF.

CDR3 residues: CASGRGGNQPQHF. The CDR3 DNA reads TGTGCCAGCGGTAGGGGTGGCAATCAGCCCCAGCATTTT. The V call is TRBV28, the J call TRBJ1-5, with D possibly matching TRBD1 (5 bases). The CDR3 is made up of 13 amino acids. The V end lost 8 bases, the J end lost 2 bases, and 10 bases lay between the germline ends. Germline V gives CDR1 MDHEN, CDR2 SYDVKM.